This T cell receptor (beta chain) was observed in a study of T cell changes during pregnancy in multiple sclerosis (dated by TCRdb to between 2018 and 2021). At the level of the whole study: The study looked at changes in the T cell repertoire across pregnancy in women with multiple sclerosis.

V loses 9 bases at its end and J loses 1 base; junction bases beyond the gene matches: 4. Reading the germline V gene gives CDR1 SNHLY and CDR2 FYNNEI. The CDR3 has 13 amino acids, counting the end cysteine and phenylalanine. Kept here is only the CDR3 DNA, which spans 39 bases and is read in frame from base 1. To note about this clone: No antigen is known for it. No base-level quality is on record; no much larger clone is a single base apart.

Libraries came from the immunoSEQ multiplex PCR assay. TCRdb took this table from immuneACCESS and kept in-frame rearrangements with V and J called. Such tables lack part of the clones; where checked against another copy, unresolved V genes explain under half of the gap, and the rest is unexplained. The sample profile shows tens of thousands of clones; 93% of them were found once. The ten most abundant clones make up 2.5% of the sample. This TCR derives from a female donor with multiple sclerosis, enrolled in a pregnancy study. The chain was built from TRBV2 and TRBJ1-2; TRBD1 lines up with 8 middle nucleotides. The sample consisted of peripheral blood, taken in the second trimester of pregnancy. The nucleotide sequence reads as follows: TGTGCCAGAGGACAGGGTGATAACTATGGCTACACCTTC. The translation is CARGQGDNYGYTF. Reference TRBV2 and TRBJ1-2 genes cover what lies past the CDR3, so the full variable domain is EPEVTQTPSHQVTQMGQEVILRCVPISNHLYFYWYRQILGQKVEFLVSFYNNEISEKSEIFDDQFSVERPDGSNFTLKIRSTKLEDSAMYFCARGQGDNYGYTFGSGTRLTVV.